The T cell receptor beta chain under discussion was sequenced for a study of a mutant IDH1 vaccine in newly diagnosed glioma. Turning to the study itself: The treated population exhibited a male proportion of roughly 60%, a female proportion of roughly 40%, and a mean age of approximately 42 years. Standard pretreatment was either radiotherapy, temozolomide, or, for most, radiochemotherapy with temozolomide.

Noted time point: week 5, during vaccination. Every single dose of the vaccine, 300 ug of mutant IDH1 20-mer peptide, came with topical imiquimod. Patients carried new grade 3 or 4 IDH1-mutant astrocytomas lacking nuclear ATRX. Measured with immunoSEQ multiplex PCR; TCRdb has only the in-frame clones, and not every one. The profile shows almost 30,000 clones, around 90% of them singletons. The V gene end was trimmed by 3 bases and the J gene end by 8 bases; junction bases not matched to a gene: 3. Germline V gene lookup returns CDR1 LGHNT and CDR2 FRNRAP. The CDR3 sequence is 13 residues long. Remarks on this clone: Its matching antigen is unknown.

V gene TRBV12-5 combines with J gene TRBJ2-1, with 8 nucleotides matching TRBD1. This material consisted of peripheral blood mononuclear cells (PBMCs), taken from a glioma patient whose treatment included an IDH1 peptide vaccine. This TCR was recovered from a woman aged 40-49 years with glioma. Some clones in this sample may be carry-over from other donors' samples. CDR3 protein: CASGLQGGHEQFF. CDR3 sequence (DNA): TGTGCTAGTGGTTTACAGGGGGGCCATGAGCAGTTCTTC. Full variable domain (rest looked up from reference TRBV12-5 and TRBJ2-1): DARVTQTPRHKVTEMGQEVTMRCQPILGHNTVFWYRQTMMQGLELLAYFRNRAPLDDSGMPKDRFSAEMPDATLATLKIQPSEPRDSAVYFCASGLQGGHEQFFGPGTRLTVL.